These T cell receptor beta chains were read from a single sample in a study of Graves' ophthalmopathy and Graves' hyperthyroidism. TCRdb reanalysed the multiplex PCR reads using MiXCR and keeps one entry per CDR3 protein. Altogether nearly 400,000 distinct CDR3 sequences are present, 15% to 20% being singletons, with the ten largest covering 1.5% to 2%. The sequenced sample was peripheral blood. The receptors originated from a woman aged 18-29 years with Graves' ophthalmopathy. Both conserved end residues are part of each CDR3. The order of the fields is D gene, clone size, J gene, V gene, CDR3 protein, CDR3 DNA. A D gene is named only where the DNA matches it firmly. Rows may omit the clone size; those that give it use once, few, many or a size class.

-,many,TRBJ2-2,TRBV6-2/TRBV6-3,CASSYGARIRNTGELFF,TGTGCCAGCAGTTACGGGGCCCGAATTAGGAACACCGGGGAGCTGTTTTTT
-,-,TRBJ2-3,TRBV15,CATSRVYGDTQYF,TGTGCCACCAGCAGAGTTTATGGGGATACGCAGTATTTT
-,many,TRBJ1-2,TRBV30,CAWRARDGRNYGYTF,TGTGCCTGGAGGGCCCGGGACGGACGTAACTATGGCTACACCTTC
TRBD2,-,TRBJ2-7,TRBV5-6,CASSSIAGVRSEQYF,TGTGCCAGCAGCTCAATAGCGGGAGTGCGTTCCGAGCAGTACTTC
-,many,TRBJ2-2,TRBV5-5,CASSLNPNTGELFF,TGTGCCAGCAGCTTAAATCCGAACACCGGGGAGCTGTTTTTT
TRBD1,-,TRBJ2-7,TRBV5-1,CASKQGAYYEQYF,TGCGCCAGCAAACAGGGGGCTTACTACGAGCAGTACTTC
-,few,TRBJ2-5,TRBV6-5,CASSYSNSLQETQYF,TGTGCCAGCAGTTACTCGAATAGCCTCCAAGAGACCCAGTACTTC
TRBD1,many,TRBJ2-7,TRBV24-1,CATSDPRTGGYEQYF,TGTGCCACCAGTGACCCTCGGACAGGGGGCTACGAGCAGTACTTC
TRBD1,many,TRBJ1-1,TRBV19,CASSKRDRGGGTEAFF,TGTGCCAGTAGTAAACGGGACAGGGGAGGGGGGACTGAAGCTTTCTTT
-,-,TRBJ1-6,TRBV11-2,CASSTGLNSPLHF,TGTGCCAGCAGCACAGGACTGAATTCACCCCTCCACTTT
-,many,TRBJ1-1,TRBV13,CASSPRTSSEEAFF,TGTGCCAGCAGCCCCAGGACATCCTCGGAGGAAGCTTTCTTT
-,many,TRBJ2-7,TRBV28,CASSSLDSTYEQYF,TGTGCCAGCAGTTCCTTAGACAGCACCTACGAGCAGTACTTC
-,many,TRBJ1-1,TRBV28,CASRRAGPLNTEAFF,TGTGCCAGCAGGCGTGCCGGGCCTTTGAACACTGAAGCTTTCTTT
TRBD1,many,TRBJ1-6,TRBV28,CASSLGTGRGNSPLHF,TGTGCCAGCAGTTTAGGGACAGGGAGAGGAAATTCACCCCTCCACTTT
-,many,TRBJ2-2,TRBV19,CASSIVAGELFF,TGTGCCAGTAGTATAGTGGCCGGGGAGCTGTTTTTT
TRBD1,many,TRBJ2-7,TRBV18,CASSPLWGQGSYEQYF,TGTGCCAGCTCACCACTGTGGGGACAGGGCTCCTACGAGCAGTACTTC
TRBD1,many,TRBJ2-7,TRBV20-1,CSASGTAFYEQYF,TGCAGTGCTAGCGGGACAGCTTTCTACGAGCAGTACTTC
-,many,TRBJ2-5,TRBV6-5,CASSYGGSLGQETQYF,TGTGCCAGCAGTTATGGAGGATCCCTCGGCCAAGAGACCCAGTACTTC
-,many,TRBJ2-5,TRBV6-1,CASSEGAAQETQYF,TGTGCCAGCAGTGAAGGGGCAGCCCAAGAGACCCAGTACTTC
TRBD2,many,TRBJ2-5,TRBV4-2,CASSQVLAGGRQETQYF,TGTGCCAGCAGCCAAGTGCTAGCGGGGGGTCGACAAGAGACCCAGTACTTC
TRBD1,-,TRBJ1-2,TRBV27,CASSSSTGRNGYTF,TGTGCCAGCAGTTCCTCGACAGGGAGGAATGGCTACACCTTC
-,many,TRBJ2-7,TRBV7-2,CASSLAAQGTYEQYF,TGTGCCAGCAGCTTAGCAGCACAGGGAACCTACGAGCAGTACTTC
-,many,TRBJ1-5,TRBV6-2/TRBV6-3,CASSYRGFNQPQHF,TGTGCCAGCAGTTACAGAGGGTTCAATCAGCCCCAGCATTTT
TRBD1,many,TRBJ1-1,TRBV25-1,CASGPQGDTEVFF,TGTGCCAGTGGCCCCCAGGGGGACACTGAAGTTTTCTTT
-,many,TRBJ1-1,TRBV6-1,CASGEIRGNTEAFF,TGTGCCAGCGGGGAGATTCGCGGCAACACTGAAGCTTTCTTT
-,-,TRBJ1-2,TRBV28,CASSLSVPLYGYTF,TGTGCCAGCAGTTTATCGGTCCCTCTCTATGGCTACACCTTC
-,many,TRBJ2-2,TRBV5-1,CASKWGLLNTGELFF,TGCGCGAGCAAATGGGGCCTCTTGAACACCGGGGAGCTGTTTTTT
TRBD1,many,TRBJ2-7,TRBV5-1,CASRSTGTGYEQYF,TGCGCCAGCAGATCCACCGGGACAGGGTACGAGCAGTACTTC
TRBD1,-,TRBJ1-5,TRBV28,CASSLPMTGNQPQHF,TGTGCCAGCAGTTTACCTATGACAGGGAACCAGCCCCAGCATTTT
-,many,TRBJ2-5,TRBV6-2/TRBV6-3,CASSYSNGDLQETQYF,TGTGCCAGCAGTTACTCCAACGGGGACCTTCAAGAGACCCAGTACTTC
TRBD1,-,TRBJ1-6,TRBV6-2/TRBV6-3,CASSFTLDRGGSPLHF,TGTGCCAGCAGTTTCACTCTCGACAGGGGCGGTTCACCCCTCCACTTT
-,many,TRBJ1-5,TRBV4-3,CASSHSTNQPQHF,TGCGCCAGCAGCCATTCTACGAATCAGCCCCAGCATTTT
-,many,TRBJ2-7,TRBV29-1,CSVEEPTTYEQYF,TGCAGCGTTGAAGAGCCCACAACCTACGAGCAGTACTTC
TRBD2,many,TRBJ2-7,TRBV12-3/TRBV12-4,CASTLGGSSYEQYF,TGTGCCAGCACCTTGGGGGGGAGCTCCTACGAGCAGTACTTC
-,many,TRBJ2-6,TRBV3-1,CASSQEGLATNVLTF,TGTGCCAGCAGCCAAGAGGGTCTGGCGACCAACGTCCTGACTTTC